This TCR beta chain was observed in a study of blood T cell repertoires in COVID-19. Trimming pared 0 bases from V and 0 bases from J, leaving 8 bases between. This CDR3 is 15 amino acids long. Germline V gives CDR1 SGHRS, CDR2 YFSETQ. Using immunoSEQ multiplex PCR, the repertoire was profiled, and TCRdb retains in-frame clones only, with some absent. Of some 120,000 clones in the sample, around 83% were seen once. The sequencing sample was made of peripheral blood. This clonotype originated in a man between 65 and 85 years old with acute or convalescent COVID-19. The chain is built from TRBV5-1 and TRBJ2-3; no clear D gene. As DNA, the CDR3 is TGCGCCAGCAGCTTGGAATACAGAAGCACAGATACGCAGTATTTT. It is translated as CASSLEYRSTDTQYF.